The next 7 T cell receptor beta chains were all read from a single sample in a study of post-analysis software for immune sequencing data. Their recognized antigens are unknown. cDNA libraries for TCR beta contained unique molecular identifiers. A single record per CDR3 protein comes from TCRdb applying MiXCR to the PCR reads. Counted here are roughly 400,000 distinct CDR3 sequences, approximately 39% occurring once; the ten biggest clones make up 6.5% to 8%. Overall study results and limits: Higher frequency in patients than in controls was seen for about five TRBV segments, with TRBV5-6, TRBV5-1 and TRBV20-1 among them.

Sequencing was carried out using blood. These receptors came from a girl aged 2-9 years with multiple sclerosis.

J is TRBJ1-1 and V is TRBV6-5; D may be TRBD1 (5 bases). Per the germline V gene, CDR1 is MNHEY and CDR2 is SVGAGI. CDR3 length: 14 amino acids. The V and J ends lost 2 bases and 4 bases respectively, with 11 bases between them. CDR3 loop: CASSYARVLTEAFF. The CDR3 DNA follows: TGTGCCAGCAGTTACGCCAGGGTACTCACTGAAGCTTTCTTT.

V usage is TRBV20-1 and J usage is TRBJ2-3; D is perhaps TRBD1 or TRBD2 (5 bases each). CDR1 DFQATT and CDR2 SNEGSKA come from the germline V gene (reference sequence). This CDR3 spans 13 amino acids. Trimming pared 6 bases from V and 3 bases from J, leaving 13 bases between. The CDR3 DNA is TGCAGTGCGAGGGGCCTACGGACAGATACGCAGTATTTT. This encodes CSARGLRTDTQYF.

This chain uses TRBV27 with TRBJ2-3; TRBD1 aligns across 8 bases. V lost 6 bases to trimming and J lost 2 bases; unmatched junction nucleotides: 13. Germline V gene lookup returns CDR1 MNHEY and CDR2 SMNVEV (reference sequence). The CDR3 extends over 17 amino acids. Written as DNA, the CDR3 is TGTGCCAGCAGGGACAGGGCGGGCCTTGGCTCCACAGATACGCAGTATTTT. It encodes CASRDRAGLGSTDTQYF.

The CDR3 reads CASNRRGLADNEQYF. The CDR3 bases are TGTGCCAGCAACCGCCGCGGACTAGCAGACAATGAGCAGTACTTC. The chain links TRBV6-2 or TRBV6-3 to TRBJ2-5, with 8 nucleotides matching TRBD2. The CDR3 is 15 amino acids. J lost 11 bases, V lost 7 bases, and 18 bases had no gene match. Germline CDR1 MNHEY, CDR2 SVGEGT.

The sample holds a few counts of this clonotype. The chain is built from TRBV29-1 and TRBJ2-3; 13 nucleotides match TRBD2. Germline V gene lookup returns CDR1 SQVTM and CDR2 ANQGSEA. V shed 6 bases, J shed 6 bases, and the junction held 12 bases outside the gene matches. The CDR3 is 16 residues long. Here the CDR3 reads CSVGGLAGESFDTQYF. The DNA of the CDR3 is TGCAGCGTGGGCGGACTAGCGGGAGAAAGTTTTGATACGCAGTATTTT.

V is TRBV7-2 and J is TRBJ2-4, with TRBD1 identical over 7 bases. V lost 5 bases and J lost 7; bases outside the gene matches: 14. Germline lookup yields CDR1 SGHTA and CDR2 FQGNSA. This CDR3 region has 16 residues. Here the CDR3 DNA reads TGTGCCAGCAGCCCTACCGTTATCCAGACAGGGAACATTCAGTACTTC. Its translation is CASSPTVIQTGNIQYF.

This sequence joins TRBV7-2 and TRBJ2-2, with D hard to call. This CDR3 region has 13 residues. Germline values: CDR1 SGHTA, CDR2 FQGNSA. V lost 5 bases and J 0 bases, leaving 4 bases between the germline ends. The CDR3 DNA is TGTGCCAGCAGCCCTTCGAACACCGGGGAGCTGTTTTTT. It encodes CASSPSNTGELFF. Looking up the rest from reference TRBV7-2 and TRBJ2-2 gives the full variable domain: GAGVSQSPSNKVTEKGKDVELRCDPISGHTALYWYRQSLGQGLEFLIYFQGNSAPDKSGLPSDRFSAERTGGSVSTLTIQRTQQEDSAVYLCASSPSNTGELFFGEGSRLTVL.